The clone carrying this TCR beta chain was detected a few times. Its antigen is not identified. This sample was included in a study of response to subunit inactivated influenza vaccine. Study-wide findings and caveats: The authors proposed limited new T cell recruitment per seasonal influenza vaccination.

One entry per CDR3 protein results from TCRdb running MiXCR on the RT-PCR reads. The table includes over 450,000 distinct CDR3 sequences, over 10% detected once. CDR1 SGHTA and CDR2 FQGNSA come from the germline V gene. This CDR3 contains 14 residues. V was pared by 1 base and J by 7 bases, with 13 bases between. The receptor comes from a man aged 45-65 years who received an inactivated influenza vaccine. The rearrangement links TRBV7-2 to TRBJ2-5; tentative D call: TRBD2 (5 bases). This sample comprised PBMCs from blood, obtained roughly 47 days after vaccination. CDR3 DNA: TGTGCCAGCAGCTTAGGCCTAGCCGGCGTGACCCAGTACTTC. As protein: CASSLGLAGVTQYF. Variable domain in full (rest from reference TRBV7-2 and TRBJ2-5): GAGVSQSPSNKVTEKGKDVELRCDPISGHTALYWYRQSLGQGLEFLIYFQGNSAPDKSGLPSDRFSAERTGGSVSTLTIQRTQQEDSAVYLCASSLGLAGVTQYFGPGTRLLVL.